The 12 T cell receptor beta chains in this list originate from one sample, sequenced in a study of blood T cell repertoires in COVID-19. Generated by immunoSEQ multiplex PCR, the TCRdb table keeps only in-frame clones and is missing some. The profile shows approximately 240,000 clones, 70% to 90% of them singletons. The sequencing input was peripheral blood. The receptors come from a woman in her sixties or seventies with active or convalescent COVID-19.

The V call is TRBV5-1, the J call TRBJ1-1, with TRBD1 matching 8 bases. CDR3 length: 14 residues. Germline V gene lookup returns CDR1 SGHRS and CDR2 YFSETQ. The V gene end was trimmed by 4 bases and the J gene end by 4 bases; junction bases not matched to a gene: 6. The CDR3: CASSMTGVGTEAFF. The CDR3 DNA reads TGCGCCAGCAGCATGACAGGGGTGGGCACTGAAGCTTTCTTT.

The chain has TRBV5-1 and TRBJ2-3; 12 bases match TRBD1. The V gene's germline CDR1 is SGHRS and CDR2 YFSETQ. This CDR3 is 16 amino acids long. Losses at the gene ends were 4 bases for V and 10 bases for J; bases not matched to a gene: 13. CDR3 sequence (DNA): TGCGCCAGCAGCCCCACGGGACAGGGGGCTATAGGTGCGCAGTATTTT. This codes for CASSPTGQGAIGAQYF. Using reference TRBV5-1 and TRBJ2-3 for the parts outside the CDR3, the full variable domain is KAGVTQTPRYLIKTRGQQVTLSCSPISGHRSVSWYQQTPGQGLQFLFEYFSETQRNKGNFPGRFSGRQFSNSRSEMNVSTLELGDSALYLCASSPTGQGAIGAQYFGPGTRLTVL.

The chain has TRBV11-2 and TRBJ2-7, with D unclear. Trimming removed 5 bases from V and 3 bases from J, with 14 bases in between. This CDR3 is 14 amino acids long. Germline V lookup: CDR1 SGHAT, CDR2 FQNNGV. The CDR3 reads CASSALPGRYEQYV. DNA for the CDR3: TGTGCCAGCAGCGCTCTGCCAGGCCGCTACGAGCAGTACGTC.

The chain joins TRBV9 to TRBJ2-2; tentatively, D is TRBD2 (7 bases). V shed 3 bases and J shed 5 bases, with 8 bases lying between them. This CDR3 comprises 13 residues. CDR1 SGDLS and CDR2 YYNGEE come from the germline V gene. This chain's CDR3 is CASSEGGTGELFF. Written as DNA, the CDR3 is TGTGCCAGCAGCGAGGGGGGGACCGGGGAGCTGTTTTTT. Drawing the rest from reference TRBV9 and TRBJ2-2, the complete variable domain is DSGVTQTPKHLITATGQRVTLRCSPRSGDLSVYWYQQSLDQGLQFLIQYYNGEERAKGNILERFSAQQFPDLHSELNLSSLELGDSALYFCASSEGGTGELFFGEGSRLTVL.

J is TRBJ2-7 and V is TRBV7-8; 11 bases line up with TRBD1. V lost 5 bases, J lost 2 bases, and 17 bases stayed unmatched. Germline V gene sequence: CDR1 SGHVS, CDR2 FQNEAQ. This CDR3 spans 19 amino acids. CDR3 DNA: TGTGCCAGCAGCCCCTCTGGGGGGGGTGGACAGGGGGCCCCCTACGAGCAGTACTTC. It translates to CASSPSGGGGQGAPYEQYF.

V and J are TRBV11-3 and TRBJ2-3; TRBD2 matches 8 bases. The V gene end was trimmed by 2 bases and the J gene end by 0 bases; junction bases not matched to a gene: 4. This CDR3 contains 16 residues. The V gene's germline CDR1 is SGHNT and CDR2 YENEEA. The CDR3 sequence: CASSLSRGGSTDTQYF. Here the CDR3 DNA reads TGTGCCAGCAGCTTAAGTCGGGGGGGTAGCACAGATACGCAGTATTTT.

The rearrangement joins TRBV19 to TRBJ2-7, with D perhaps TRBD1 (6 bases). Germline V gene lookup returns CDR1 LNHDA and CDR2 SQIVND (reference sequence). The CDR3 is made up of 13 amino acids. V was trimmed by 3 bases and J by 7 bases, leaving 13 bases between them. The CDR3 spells CASSMTGWGEQYF. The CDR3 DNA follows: TGTGCCAGTAGTATGACAGGATGGGGAGAGCAGTACTTC.

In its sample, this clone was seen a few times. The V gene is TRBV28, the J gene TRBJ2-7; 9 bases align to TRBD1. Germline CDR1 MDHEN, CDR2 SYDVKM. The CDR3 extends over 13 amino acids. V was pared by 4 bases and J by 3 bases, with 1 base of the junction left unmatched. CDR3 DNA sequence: TGTGCCAGCAGTTCGACAGGGGGCTACGAGCAGTACGTC. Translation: CASSSTGGYEQYV.

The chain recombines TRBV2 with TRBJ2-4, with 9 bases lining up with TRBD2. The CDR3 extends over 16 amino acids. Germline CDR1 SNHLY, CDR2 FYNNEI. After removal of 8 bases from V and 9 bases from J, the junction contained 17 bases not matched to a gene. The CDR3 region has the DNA TGTGCCAGCGGGCTCGTGGGACTAGCTGAAGGGGGCATTCAGTACTTC. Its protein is CASGLVGLAEGGIQYF.

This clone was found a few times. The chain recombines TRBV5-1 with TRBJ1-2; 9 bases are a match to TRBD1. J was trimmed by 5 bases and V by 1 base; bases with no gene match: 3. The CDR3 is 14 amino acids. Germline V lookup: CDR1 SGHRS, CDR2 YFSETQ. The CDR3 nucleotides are TGCGCCAGCAGCTTGCCCGGACAGGGGTATGGCTACACCTTC. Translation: CASSLPGQGYGYTF.

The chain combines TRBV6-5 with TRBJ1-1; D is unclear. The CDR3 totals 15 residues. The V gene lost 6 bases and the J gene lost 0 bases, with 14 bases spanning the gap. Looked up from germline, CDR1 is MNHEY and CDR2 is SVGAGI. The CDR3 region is CASSYDIDLNTEAFF. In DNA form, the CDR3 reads TGTGCCAGCAGCTACGATATAGATTTGAACACTGAAGCTTTCTTT.

CDR3 bases: TGTGCCAGCAGCCAAGATCCACTACCAAACTACAATGAGCAGTTCTTC. The encoded protein is CASSQDPLPNYNEQFF. The V call is TRBV3-1 (or the pseudogene TRBV3-2), the J call TRBJ2-1; no reliable D call. The CDR3 runs 16 residues. Germline V gives CDR1 LGHDT, CDR2 YNNKEL (reference sequence). The ends were cut back, 0 bases at V and 3 bases at J, with 12 bases in the middle.